Listed below are T cell receptor beta chains from one sample, sequenced in a study of blood T cell repertoires in COVID-19. Sequencing used immunoSEQ multiplex PCR; TCRdb keeps in-frame clones, though not all of them. Among under 250,000 clones listed, roughly 84% were seen once. Sequencing used peripheral blood. All receptors derive from a woman in her forties who had recovered from COVID-19. CDR3s include the opening cysteine and the closing phenylalanine or tryptophan.

>TRBJ1-4|TRBV12-3/TRBV12-4
CASSPRQVEKLFF
>TRBJ2-3|TRBV3-1/TRBV3-2
CASSQERDTQYF
>TRBJ2-7|TRBV7-2
CASSLLLAGGHEQYF
>TRBJ2-3|TRBV9
CASSVSGDKTDTQYF
>TRBJ2-1|TRBV7-3
CASSPVRGTYNEQFF
>TRBJ1-4|TRBV5-1
CASSFRDTNEKLFF
>TRBJ2-5|TRBV5-1
CASTPGAGSFETQYF
>TRBJ2-2|TRBV2
CASILDSDTGELFF
>TRBJ1-1|TRBV18
CASSPNSNTEAFF
>TRBJ1-2|TRBV10-3
CAISEEWTGVGYTF
>TRBJ1-2|TRBV6-6
CASSLHFGGVGLYGYTF
>TRBJ2-3|TRBV29-1
CSVEDWGSATDTQYF
>TRBJ1-1|TRBV11-2
CASSPRRGQGNTEAFF
>TRBJ2-1|TRBV11-3
CASSPARSSYNEQFF
>TRBJ2-5|TRBV7-2
CASSLEQEGTQYF
>TRBJ2-1|TRBV30
CATRGAGYYNEQFF